This T cell receptor beta chain was obtained from a study of regulatory T cells in long-lasting Graves disease. Through Arm-PCR of CDR3 regions and iRepertoire HTBI primers, TCR beta libraries were built. TCRdb independently ran MiXCR on the multiplex PCR reads; one entry per CDR3 protein. The sample has about 440,000 distinct CDR3 sequences, about 17% seen once. Losses at the gene ends were 7 bases for V and 8 bases for J; bases not matched to a gene: 5. The CDR3 is made up of 13 amino acids. The germline V gene has CDR1 ENHRY and CDR2 SYGVKD. As to time point: newly diagnosed GD, antithyroid drugs for less than 3 months. Making the TCR library involved RNA that had been extracted from PBMCs. These data were also filed under a second study, of T cells in Graves' hyperthyroidism and ophthalmopathy.

The sequencing here drew on peripheral blood mononuclear cells (PBMCs), taken at new diagnosis, from a patient treated with antithyroid drugs. This chain joins TRBV10-3 and TRBJ2-1; 10 bases map to TRBD2. The TCR originated in a woman in her twenties or thirties with Graves disease. CDR3 sequence (DNA): TGTGCCATCACATCTAGCGGGAGATATGAGCAGTTCTTC. Encoded protein: CAITSSGRYEQFF.